These 20 T cell receptor beta chains originate from one sample sequenced in a study of shared clonotypes between healthy human individuals. Method: immunoSEQ multiplex PCR; TCRdb's copy keeps in-frame clones and lacks some. Of 1,400,000 or so clones listed, around 98.5% are singletons. Sequencing was done on a sample of naive CD4+ T cells sorted from blood. Subset given: CD45RA+ positively selected. All receptors come from a man between 25 and 39 years old in good health.

The J gene is TRBJ1-1, the V gene TRBV7-9, with D possibly being TRBD1 (5 bases). Trimming left V 5 bases short and J 1 base short, with 11 bases between. The germline CDR1 and CDR2 sequences are SEHNR and FQNEAQ (reference sequence). The CDR3 is 14 residues long. The CDR3 reads CASSRRTQNTEAFF. The CDR3 DNA reads TGTGCCAGCAGCCGTAGGACACAGAACACTGAAGCTTTCTTT.

The rearrangement uses TRBV14 and TRBJ2-3; maybe TRBD2 (5 bases). The length of the CDR3 is 17 residues. Per the germline V gene, CDR1 is SGHDN and CDR2 is FVKESK. V was trimmed by 2 bases and J by 2 bases, leaving 17 bases between them. CDR3 coding DNA: TGTGCCAGCAGCCAAAGGATTCAGAGGGTCTTCACAGATACGCAGTATTTT. It codes for CASSQRIQRVFTDTQYF.

This chain links TRBV10-2 with TRBJ2-1, with 7 bases lining up with TRBD2. The V segment lost 3 bases and the J segment 12 bases; nucleotides outside the gene matches: 14. Looked up from germline, CDR1 is WSHSY and CDR2 is SAAADI. The CDR3 has 15 residues. Written as DNA, the CDR3 is TGCGCCAGCAGTGACTTGGCGGGAGAGCGGGAATGGCAGTTCTTC. It codes for CASSDLAGEREWQFF.

The J gene is TRBJ1-3, the V gene TRBV4-2; D remains unclear. Trimming pared 0 bases from V and 4 bases from J, leaving 16 bases between. This CDR3 is built from 17 residues. Germline lookup yields CDR1 LGHNA and CDR2 YNFKEQ. The CDR3 region has the DNA TGTGCCAGCAGCCAAGACCAGCGGGCCACTAGAGGAAACACCATATATTTT. It yields the protein CASSQDQRATRGNTIYF.

The rearrangement uses TRBV5-4 and TRBJ2-7; D is unclear. Trimming pared 0 bases from V and 4 bases from J, leaving 5 bases between. This CDR3 is 12 amino acids long. CDR1 and CDR2 from the germline V gene are SGHNT and YYREEE (reference sequence). The CDR3 region has the DNA TGTGCCAGCAGCTTGGAGTTATACGAGCAGTACTTC. Protein: CASSLELYEQYF.

This chain uses TRBV19 with TRBJ1-5, with no clear D. Trimming removed 1 base at V and 7 bases at J, with 11 bases between. The germline V gene has CDR1 LNHDA and CDR2 SQIVND (reference sequence). The CDR3 is 14 amino acids. CDR3 protein: CASSIVGVWQPQHF. For the CDR3, the DNA is TGTGCCAGTAGTATAGTTGGGGTTTGGCAGCCCCAGCATTTT.

The J gene is TRBJ2-1, the V gene TRBV27, with D perhaps matching TRBD1 or TRBD2 (5 bases each). This CDR3 contains 14 residues. CDR1 and CDR2 from the germline V gene are MNHEY and SMNVEV (reference sequence). V was shortened by 6 bases and J by 6 bases, with 15 bases between the two germline ends. CDR3 region: CASRRGRGTNEQFF. CDR3 nucleotides: TGTGCCAGCAGGAGGGGCCGGGGAACCAATGAGCAGTTCTTC.

The rearrangement uses TRBV11-2 and TRBJ2-6; 7 nucleotides line up with TRBD2. V dropped 7 bases and J dropped 0; count of bases not matched to a gene: 9. Germline CDR1 is SGHAT and CDR2 is FQNNGV. The CDR3 is made up of 17 amino acids. The CDR3 region has the DNA TGTGCCAGCACCTTTAGTGGGGGGGGCTCTGGGGCCAACGTCCTGACTTTC. Its protein product is CASTFSGGGSGANVLTF.

The V gene is TRBV5-4, the J gene TRBJ2-5; D uncertain. V lost 0 bases and J 4 bases, leaving 10 bases between the germline ends. Germline V CDR1 and CDR2: SGHNT, YYREEE (reference sequence). This CDR3 spans 14 amino acids. CDR3 sequence: CASSLASTTETQYF. The CDR3 DNA sequence: TGTGCCAGCAGCTTGGCTAGTACTACAGAGACCCAGTACTTC.

This chain connects TRBV18 to TRBJ1-2; D not certain. Germline values: CDR1 KGHSH, CDR2 LQKENI. This CDR3 comprises 15 residues. V was shortened by 5 bases and J by 2 bases, with 15 bases between the two germline ends. The CDR3 loop is CASSDISSGNYGYTF. The CDR3 DNA is TGTGCCAGCTCAGATATAAGTTCAGGAAACTATGGCTACACCTTC.

This clone was recorded only once. V gene TRBV7-2 combines with J gene TRBJ2-5, with a possible D match to TRBD1 (7 bases). The CDR3 is 15 amino acids. Deletions cut 6 bases from V and 5 bases from J, with 19 bases between. The germline CDR1 and CDR2 sequences are SGHTA and FQGNSA. CDR3 sequence (DNA): TGTGCCAGCAGACCTGTTTTGGCAGGGGGGGAGACCCAGTACTTC. It is translated as CASRPVLAGGETQYF. Full variable domain (remainder filled in from reference TRBV7-2 and TRBJ2-5): GAGVSQSPSNKVTEKGKDVELRCDPISGHTALYWYRQSLGQGLEFLIYFQGNSAPDKSGLPSDRFSAERTGGSVSTLTIQRTQQEDSAVYLCASRPVLAGGETQYFGPGTRLLVL.

V is TRBV2 and J is TRBJ2-5; D call uncertain. CDR1 and CDR2 from the germline V gene are SNHLY and FYNNEI. The CDR3 sequence is 11 residues long. Trimming took off 4 bases at V and 4 bases at J, with 4 bases between the two ends. The CDR3 DNA sequence: TGTGCCAGCAGTGGCGTAGAGACCCAGTACTTC. Protein sequence: CASSGVETQYF. Looking up the rest from reference TRBV2 and TRBJ2-5 gives the full variable domain: EPEVTQTPSHQVTQMGQEVILRCVPISNHLYFYWYRQILGQKVEFLVSFYNNEISEKSEIFDDQFSVERPDGSNFTLKIRSTKLEDSAMYFCASSGVETQYFGPGTRLLVL.

This clone occurred once. V gene TRBV7-2 combines with J gene TRBJ2-1; D is perhaps TRBD1 (6 bases). The CDR3 contains 15 residues. Trimming removed 5 bases at V and 3 bases at J, with 14 bases between. CDR1 is SGHTA, CDR2 FQGNSA, per germline. DNA for the CDR3: TGTGCCAGCAGCAGGGGGACATCCTACTACAATGAGCAGTTCTTC. This gives the protein CASSRGTSYYNEQFF.

The V and J genes are TRBV30 and TRBJ1-2, with 8 bases identical to TRBD1. In germline, CDR1 is GTSNPN, CDR2 SVGIG (reference sequence). V trimming: 8 bases; J trimming: 6 bases; junction bases outside the gene matches: 11. The CDR3 consists of 13 residues. CDR3 region: CAGTGGLVHGYTF. The CDR3 nucleotides are TGTGCCGGAACAGGGGGATTGGTACATGGCTACACCTTC.

The rearrangement uses TRBV28 and TRBJ1-2; unclear D gene. Deletions cut 2 bases from V and 4 bases from J, with 14 bases between. Germline V CDR1 and CDR2: MDHEN, SYDVKM. This CDR3 is 15 amino acids long. This CDR3 reads CASSLTGRLGYGYTF. As DNA, the CDR3 is TGTGCCAGCAGTTTAACGGGCAGGTTAGGCTATGGCTACACCTTC.

The chain has TRBV11-2 and TRBJ2-7; perhaps TRBD2 as D (5 bases). Germline V lookup: CDR1 SGHAT, CDR2 FQNNGV. The CDR3 runs to 14 residues. The V gene lost 5 bases and the J gene lost 3 bases, with 14 bases spanning the gap. This chain's CDR3 is CASSPTDSGYEQYF. CDR3 DNA sequence: TGTGCCAGCAGCCCTACGGACTCCGGCTACGAGCAGTACTTC.

V usage is TRBV19 and J usage is TRBJ1-1, with a weak D call TRBD1 (5 bases). The CDR3 sequence is 14 residues long. CDR1 is LNHDA and CDR2 is SQIVND in the germline V gene (reference sequence). Trimming pared 4 bases from V and 4 bases from J, leaving 13 bases between. DNA of the CDR3: TGTGCCAGTAGTAGTCACGGGGGTGGCACTGAAGCTTTCTTT. It specifies CASSSHGGGTEAFF.

The V gene is TRBV30, the J gene TRBJ1-2, with unresolved D. The CDR3 extends over 13 amino acids. The V gene lost 4 bases and the J gene lost 4 bases, with 13 bases spanning the gap. Per germline, CDR1 GTSNPN and CDR2 SVGIG (reference sequence). The DNA for the CDR3 is TGTGCCTGGAAGGAACACCGGACCTATGGCTACACCTTC. It yields the protein CAWKEHRTYGYTF.

Comment on this clone: This sample also contains other DNA sequences that code for the same CDR3. This chain joins TRBV6-4 and TRBJ2-7; a possible D gene is TRBD1 (6 bases). The germline V and J ends were trimmed by 6 bases and 4 bases, with 13 bases remaining between them. This CDR3 has 13 residues. CDR1 is MRHNA, CDR2 SNTAGT, per germline. This chain's CDR3 is CASSRDTGYEQYF. The CDR3 DNA follows: TGTGCCAGCAGCCGGGACACGGGGTACGAGCAGTACTTC.

This chain joins TRBV19 and TRBJ1-5, with D perhaps TRBD1 (5 bases). Trimming took 8 bases from V and 4 from J, leaving 21 bases between them. The CDR3 is 16 residues long. CDR1 and CDR2 (germline): LNHDA, SQIVND (reference sequence). The CDR3 sequence is CASFPKFGTPNQPQHF. The CDR3 DNA is TGTGCCAGTTTCCCAAAGTTTGGGACCCCGAATCAGCCCCAGCATTTT.